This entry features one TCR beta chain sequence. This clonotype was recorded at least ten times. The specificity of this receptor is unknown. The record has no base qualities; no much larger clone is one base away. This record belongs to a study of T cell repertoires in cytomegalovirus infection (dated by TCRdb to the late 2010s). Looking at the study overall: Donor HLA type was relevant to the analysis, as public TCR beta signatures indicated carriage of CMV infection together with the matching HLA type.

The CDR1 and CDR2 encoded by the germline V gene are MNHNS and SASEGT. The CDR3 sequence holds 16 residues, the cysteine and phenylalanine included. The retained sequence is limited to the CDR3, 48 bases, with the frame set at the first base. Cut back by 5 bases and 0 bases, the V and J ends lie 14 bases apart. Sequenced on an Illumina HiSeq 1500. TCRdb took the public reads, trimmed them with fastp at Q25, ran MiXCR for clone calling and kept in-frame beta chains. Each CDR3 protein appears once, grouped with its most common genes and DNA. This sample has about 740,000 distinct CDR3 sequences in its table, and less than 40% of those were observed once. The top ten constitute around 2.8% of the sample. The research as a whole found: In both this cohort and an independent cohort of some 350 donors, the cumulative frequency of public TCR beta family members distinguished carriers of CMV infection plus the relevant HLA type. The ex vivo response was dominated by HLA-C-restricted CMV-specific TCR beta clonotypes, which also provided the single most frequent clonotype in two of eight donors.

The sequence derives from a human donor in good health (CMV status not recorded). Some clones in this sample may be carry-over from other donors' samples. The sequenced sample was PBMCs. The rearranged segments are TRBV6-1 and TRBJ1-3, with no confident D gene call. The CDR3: CASSHYGPSSGNTIYF. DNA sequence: TGTGCCAGCAGTCACTACGGACCGAGCTCTGGAAACACCATATATTTT.